This entry features one T cell receptor beta chain sequence. Its antigen is currently unknown. The record originates from a study of identical twins. The CDR3 is 14 amino acids. Germline V gives CDR1 MGHRA, CDR2 YSYEKL. V was clipped by 1 base and J by 4 bases, with 11 bases between them. TCRdb fed the 5' RACE reads into MiXCR, producing one record per CDR3 protein. The table lists around 340,000 distinct CDR3 sequences, around an eighth of them singletons. General study points: Insertions were fewer in abundant cord blood beta clonotypes, whereas memory repertoires showed none of this pattern. Among beta out-of-frame sequences, excess sharing between twins appeared weaker. Conclusions were based on cross-sectional statistical analysis, without following the same donors.

These data are also associated with another study on yellow fever vaccine responses in identical twins. That publication notes: The T cell response to vaccination in identical twins was reportedly partly convergent and partly personalized.

The sequence came from a woman between 18 and 29 years old in good health. Sequencing used CD8+ T cells sorted from blood. This chain joins TRBV4-1 and TRBJ2-7; D is unresolved. The CDR3 is CASSQALGAYEQYF. CDR3 DNA: TGCGCCAGCAGCCAAGCCCTAGGAGCGTACGAGCAGTACTTC.